Following are 12 T cell receptor beta chains from one sample sequenced in a study of T cells in Graves' hyperthyroidism and ophthalmopathy. Using RNA transcripts as the source, TCR beta CDR3 regions were amplified. The HTBI primer set served for first-round RT-PCR of the TCR CDR3. TCRdb fed the multiplex PCR reads into MiXCR, producing one record per CDR3 protein. The table has 600,000 or so distinct CDR3 sequences, roughly 16% seen once; the top ten hold 3.8%. Material: blood. Source of these receptors: a woman aged 25-40 years with Graves' hyperthyroidism.

This clonotype was recorded at least ten times. The V and J genes are TRBV11-2 and TRBJ2-6; D is possibly TRBD1 (6 bases). Trimming took off 1 base at V and 3 bases at J, with 16 bases between the two ends. The CDR3 runs to 18 residues. Germline lookup yields CDR1 SGHAT and CDR2 FQNNGV. Here the CDR3 reads CASSLGQGILSGANVLTF. CDR3 bases: TGTGCCAGCAGCTTAGGCCAGGGGATTCTAAGTGGGGCCAACGTCCTGACTTTC.

The table lists this clonotype with a few counts. The J gene is TRBJ2-2, the V gene TRBV19; D unclear. Trimming took 5 bases from V and 3 from J, leaving 7 bases between them. Germline CDR1 and CDR2: LNHDA and SQIVND (reference sequence). The CDR3 totals 13 residues. The CDR3 here is CASSGIHTGELFF. CDR3 in DNA: TGTGCCAGTAGTGGGATTCACACCGGGGAGCTGTTTTTT.

The CDR3 loop reads CASSFGSVLSGTYEQYF. The CDR3 DNA reads TGTGCCAGCAGCTTTGGATCCGTACTTAGCGGGACCTACGAGCAGTACTTC. V and J are TRBV5-5 and TRBJ2-7, with 8 nucleotides matching TRBD2. Per germline, CDR1 SGHKS and CDR2 YYEKEE (reference sequence). V lost 2 bases and J lost 2; bases outside the gene matches: 12. This CDR3 spans 17 amino acids.

V is TRBV5-6 and J is TRBJ2-1; 7 nucleotides agree with TRBD2. The CDR3 length is 17 residues. V lost 0 bases to trimming and J lost 5 bases; unmatched junction nucleotides: 11. CDR1 and CDR2 (germline): SGHDT, YYEEEE. CDR3 sequence (DNA): TGTGCCAGCAGCTTGGGTTATGGGGGAGGGCCGAACAATGAGCAGTTCTTC. Protein sequence: CASSLGYGGGPNNEQFF.

The V gene is TRBV25-1, the J gene TRBJ2-7; 10 bases match TRBD2. Germline V CDR1 and CDR2: MGHDK, SYGVNS. Losses at the gene ends were 5 bases for V and 2 bases for J; bases not matched to a gene: 6. The CDR3 is 15 residues long. The CDR3 DNA reads TGTGCCAGCAGTAAACCGGGACTAGCGACCTACGAGCAGTACTTC. Translation: CASSKPGLATYEQYF.

On this clonotype: A much larger clone sits a single nucleotide away, making a read error possible. This chain links TRBV7-2 with TRBJ2-2; TRBD2 matches at 12 bases. The germline V gene encodes CDR1 SGHTA and CDR2 FQGNSA. V lost 8 bases to trimming and J lost 2 bases; unmatched junction nucleotides: 9. The CDR3 has 17 residues. CDR3 region: CASGERLAGVNTGELFF. The CDR3 bases are TGTGCCAGCGGCGAGAGACTAGCGGGAGTTAACACCGGGGAGCTGTTTTTT.

This clonotype was counted ten times or more. This rearrangement joins TRBV10-3 to TRBJ2-7, with D possibly TRBD1 on 6 matching bases. The CDR3 sequence is 16 residues long. V shed 6 bases and J shed 1 base, with 19 bases lying between them. Per germline, CDR1 ENHRY and CDR2 SYGVKD. CDR3 bases: TGTGCCATCAGCGCGTTGGGCAGGGGCACTTCCTACGAGCAGTACTTC. Translation gives CAISALGRGTSYEQYF.

At least ten counts were recorded for this clonotype. The chain has TRBV30 and TRBJ2-3; D is undetermined. The CDR3 is 13 amino acids. V lost 4 bases and J lost 2, with 10 bases in between. Germline V gives CDR1 GTSNPN, CDR2 SVGIG (reference sequence). CDR3 loop: CAWISENTDTQYF. The DNA for the CDR3 is TGTGCCTGGATCAGCGAAAACACAGATACGCAGTATTTT.

The chain has TRBV7-2 and TRBJ2-7, with no clear D. V lost 2 bases, J lost 3 bases, and 14 bases lay in between. CDR3 length equals 15 residues. Germline CDR1 reads SGHTA; CDR2 reads FQGNSA. In DNA form, the CDR3 reads TGTGCCAGCAGCTTACAGGTGGCAAATTACTACGAGCAGTACTTC. It translates to CASSLQVANYYEQYF.

Of note for this clonotype: At one boundary the junction diverges from the germline segment, which might be a read error. The chain is built from TRBV7-7 and TRBJ1-1, with D possibly matching TRBD1 (5 bases). CDR1 is SSHAT and CDR2 is FNYEAQ in the germline V gene (reference sequence). The CDR3 covers 13 residues. CDR3 protein: CASSLSPRDRAFF. The CDR3 DNA reads as TGTGCTAGCAGCTTATCCCCCAGGGATAGGGCTTTCTTT. The entire variable domain, with the rest obtained from reference TRBV7-7 and TRBJ1-1, is as follows: GAGVSQSPRYKVTKRGQDVTLRCDPISSHATLYWYQQALGQGPEFLTYFNYEAQPDKSGLPSDRFSAERPEGSISTLTIQRTEQRDSAMYRCASSLSPRDRAFFGQGTRLTVV.

This clonotype was seen at least ten times. The chain combines TRBV2 with TRBJ2-5; D unresolved. CDR1 and CDR2 (germline): SNHLY, FYNNEI. The V and J ends lost 6 bases and 3 bases respectively, with 5 bases between them. This CDR3 comprises 11 residues. The CDR3 here is CASRLEETQYF. CDR3 in DNA: TGTGCCAGCAGGCTAGAAGAGACCCAGTACTTC.

This clonotype came up many times. As DNA, the CDR3 is TGTGCCAGCAGCTCGCTAGCGGGAGGGCCTACTGAGCAGTTCTTC. It encodes CASSSLAGGPTEQFF. The J gene is TRBJ2-1, the V gene TRBV7-3; 12 nucleotides agree with TRBD2. The V gene's germline CDR1 is SGHTA and CDR2 FQGTGA. This CDR3 contains 15 residues. With V trimmed by 4 bases and J by 9 bases, 7 bases remained unmatched.